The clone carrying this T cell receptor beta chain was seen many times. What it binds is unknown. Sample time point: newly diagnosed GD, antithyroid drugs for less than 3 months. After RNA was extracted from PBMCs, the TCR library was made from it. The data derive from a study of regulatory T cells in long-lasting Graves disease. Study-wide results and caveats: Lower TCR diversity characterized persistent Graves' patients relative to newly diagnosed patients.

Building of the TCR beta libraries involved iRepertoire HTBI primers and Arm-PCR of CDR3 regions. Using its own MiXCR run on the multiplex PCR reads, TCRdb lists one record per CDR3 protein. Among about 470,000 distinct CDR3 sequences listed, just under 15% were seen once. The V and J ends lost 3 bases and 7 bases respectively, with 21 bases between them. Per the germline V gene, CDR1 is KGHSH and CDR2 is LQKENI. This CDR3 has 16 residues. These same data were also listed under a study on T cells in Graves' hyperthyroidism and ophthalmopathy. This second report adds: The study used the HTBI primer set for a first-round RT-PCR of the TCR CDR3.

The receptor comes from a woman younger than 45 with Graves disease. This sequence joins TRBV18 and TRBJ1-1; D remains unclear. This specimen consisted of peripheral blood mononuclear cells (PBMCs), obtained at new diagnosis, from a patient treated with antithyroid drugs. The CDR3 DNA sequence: TGTGCCAGCTCACCCAGAAAGTTACAAATCCCAGATGAAGCTTTCTTT. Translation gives CASSPRKLQIPDEAFF. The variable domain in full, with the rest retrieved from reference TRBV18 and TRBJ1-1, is NAGVMQNPRHLVRRRGQEARLRCSPMKGHSHVYWYRQLPEEGLKFMVYLQKENIIDESGMPKERFSAEFPKEGPSILRIQQVVRGDSAAYFCASSPRKLQIPDEAFFGQGTRLTVV.